Shown below are 5 T cell receptor beta chains from a single sample sequenced in a study of blood T cell repertoires in COVID-19. Sequenced by immunoSEQ multiplex PCR; TCRdb stores in-frame clones only, minus some. The profile shows roughly 190,000 clones, 85% to 90% of them singletons. Sequencing used PBMCs or T cells enriched from blood (not recorded which). Source of these receptors: a woman between 40 and 50 years old in a cohort exposed to, infected with or recovered from COVID-19 (not recorded which).

The chain uses TRBV5-1 and TRBJ2-1, with D perhaps matching TRBD2 (5 bases). Deletions cut 0 bases from V and 10 bases from J, with 20 bases between. The CDR3 covers 16 residues. Germline CDR1 SGHRS, CDR2 YFSETQ. Here the CDR3 reads CASSLAPADLGAEQFF. The CDR3 bases are TGCGCCAGCAGCTTGGCCCCGGCAGATTTGGGAGCCGAGCAGTTCTTC.

The chain employs TRBV9 and TRBJ2-1, with D perhaps TRBD1 (6 bases). Trimming stripped 0 bases from V and 9 bases from J, with 13 bases between. From germline, CDR1 is SGDLS and CDR2 YYNGEE. The CDR3 is 14 amino acids. In DNA, the CDR3 is TGTGCCAGCAGCGTAGGAGGACAGCTTAGTGAGCAGTTCTTC. Encoded protein: CASSVGGQLSEQFF. Using reference TRBV9 and TRBJ2-1 for the parts outside the CDR3, the full variable domain is DSGVTQTPKHLITATGQRVTLRCSPRSGDLSVYWYQQSLDQGLQFLIQYYNGEERAKGNILERFSAQQFPDLHSELNLSSLELGDSALYFCASSVGGQLSEQFFGPGTRLTVL.

This sequence joins TRBV28 and TRBJ2-1, with 7 bases identical to TRBD1. The germline V gene has CDR1 MDHEN and CDR2 SYDVKM. Trimming cost V 6 bases and J 3 bases; bases outside gene matches: 8. CDR3 size: 15 residues. The CDR3 DNA sequence: TGTGCCAGCAGACTAAGACAGGGAGTCTACAATGAGCAGTTCTTC. It specifies CASRLRQGVYNEQFF. The entire variable domain, with the rest obtained from reference TRBV28 and TRBJ2-1, is as follows: DVKVTQSSRYLVKRTGEKVFLECVQDMDHENMFWYRQDPGLGLRLIYFSYDVKMKEKGDIPEGYSVSREKKERFSLILESASTNQTSMYLCASRLRQGVYNEQFFGPGTRLTVL.

This chain uses TRBV7-9 with TRBJ2-1, with D tentatively TRBD1 (6 bases). Per germline, CDR1 SEHNR and CDR2 FQNEAQ (reference sequence). This CDR3 has 13 amino acids. V was shortened by 5 bases and J by 3 bases, with 8 bases between the two germline ends. This CDR3 is CASSLQGYNEQFF. The CDR3 region has the DNA TGTGCCAGCAGCCTACAGGGCTACAATGAGCAGTTCTTC.

The CDR3 loop reads CASTQGANSPLHF. CDR3 coding DNA: TGTGCCAGCACCCAGGGGGCGAATTCACCCCTCCACTTT. The chain carries TRBV5-6 and TRBJ1-6; TRBD1 aligns across 8 bases. Trimming cost V 6 bases and J 7 bases; bases outside gene matches: 3. The CDR3 extends over 13 amino acids. Germline V lookup: CDR1 SGHDT, CDR2 YYEEEE.